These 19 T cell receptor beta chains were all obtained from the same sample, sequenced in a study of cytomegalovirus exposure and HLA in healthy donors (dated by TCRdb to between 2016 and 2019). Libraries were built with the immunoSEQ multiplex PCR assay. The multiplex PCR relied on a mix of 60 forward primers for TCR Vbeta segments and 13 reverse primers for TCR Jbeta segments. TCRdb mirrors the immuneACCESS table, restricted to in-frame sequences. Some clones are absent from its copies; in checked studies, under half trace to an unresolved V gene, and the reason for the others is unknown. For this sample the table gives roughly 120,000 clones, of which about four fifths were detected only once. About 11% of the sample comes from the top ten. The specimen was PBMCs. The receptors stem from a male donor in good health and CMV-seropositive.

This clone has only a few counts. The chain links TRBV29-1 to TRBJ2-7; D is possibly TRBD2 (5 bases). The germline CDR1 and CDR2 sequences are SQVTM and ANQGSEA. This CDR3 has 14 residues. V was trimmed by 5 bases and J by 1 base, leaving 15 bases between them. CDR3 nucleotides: TGCAGCGTTACTAGTGGCGGTGATTCCTACGAGCAGTACTTC. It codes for CSVTSGGDSYEQYF.

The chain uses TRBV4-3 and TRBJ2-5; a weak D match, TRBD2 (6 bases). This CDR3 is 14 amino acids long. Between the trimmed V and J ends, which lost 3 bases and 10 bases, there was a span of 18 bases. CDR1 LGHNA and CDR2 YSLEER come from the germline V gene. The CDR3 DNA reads TGCGCCAGCAGCCAGAGAGTGACGGCGGGGAGCCAGTACTTC. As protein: CASSQRVTAGSQYF.

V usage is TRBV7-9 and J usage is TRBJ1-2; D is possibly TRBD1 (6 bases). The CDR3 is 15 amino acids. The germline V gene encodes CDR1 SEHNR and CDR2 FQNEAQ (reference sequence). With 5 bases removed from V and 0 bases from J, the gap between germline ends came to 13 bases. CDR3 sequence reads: CASSPHREANYGYTF. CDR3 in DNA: TGTGCCAGCAGCCCGCACAGGGAAGCTAACTATGGCTACACCTTC.

The DNA for the CDR3 is TGTGCCAGCAGCTTCGGACAGGGCAATGAGCAGTTCTTC. Translation gives CASSFGQGNEQFF. V gene TRBV7-3 combines with J gene TRBJ2-1, with 8 bases that match TRBD1. Germline V lookup: CDR1 SGHTA, CDR2 FQGTGA. CDR3 length equals 13 residues. Unmatched junction bases numbered 1, after V lost 3 bases and J lost 6 bases.

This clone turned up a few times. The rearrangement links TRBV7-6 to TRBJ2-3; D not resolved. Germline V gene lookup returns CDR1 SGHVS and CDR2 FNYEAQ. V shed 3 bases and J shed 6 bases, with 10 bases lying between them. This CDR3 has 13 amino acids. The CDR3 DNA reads TGTGCCAGCAGCTTGGTTCGGTTTGATACGCAGTATTTT. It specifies CASSLVRFDTQYF.

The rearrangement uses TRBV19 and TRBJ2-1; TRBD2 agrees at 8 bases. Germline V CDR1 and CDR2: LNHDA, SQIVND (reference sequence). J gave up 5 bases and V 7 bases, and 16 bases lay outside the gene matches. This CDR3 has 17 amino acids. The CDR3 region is CASTPSYSGSFDNEQFF. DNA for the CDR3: TGTGCCAGTACCCCATCCTACAGCGGGAGTTTCGACAATGAGCAGTTCTTC.

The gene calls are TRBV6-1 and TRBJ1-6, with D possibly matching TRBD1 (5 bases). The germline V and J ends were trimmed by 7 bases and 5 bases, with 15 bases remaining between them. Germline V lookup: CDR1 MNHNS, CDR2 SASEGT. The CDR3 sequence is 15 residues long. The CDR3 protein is CASTWGQGHNSPLHF. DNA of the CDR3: TGTGCCAGCACCTGGGGTCAGGGCCATAATTCACCCCTCCACTTT.

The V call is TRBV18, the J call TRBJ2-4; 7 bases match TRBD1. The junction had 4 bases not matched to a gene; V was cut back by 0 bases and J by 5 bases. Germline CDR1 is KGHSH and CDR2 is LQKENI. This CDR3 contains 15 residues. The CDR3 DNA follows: TGTGCCAGCTCACCACCGGGACAGACCGAAAACATTCAGTACTTC. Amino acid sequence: CASSPPGQTENIQYF.

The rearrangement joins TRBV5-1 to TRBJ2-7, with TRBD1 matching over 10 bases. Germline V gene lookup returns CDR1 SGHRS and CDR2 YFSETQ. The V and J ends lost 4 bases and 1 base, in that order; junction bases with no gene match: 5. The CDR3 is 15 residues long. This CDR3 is CASSLEGQGSYEQYF. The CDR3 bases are TGCGCCAGCAGCCTGGAGGGACAGGGGTCCTACGAGCAGTACTTC.

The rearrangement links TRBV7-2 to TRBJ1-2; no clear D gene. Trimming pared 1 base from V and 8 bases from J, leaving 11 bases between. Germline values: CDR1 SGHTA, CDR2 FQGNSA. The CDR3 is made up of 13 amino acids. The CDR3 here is CASSLGQAVGYTF. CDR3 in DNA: TGTGCCAGCAGCTTAGGCCAGGCAGTCGGCTACACCTTC.

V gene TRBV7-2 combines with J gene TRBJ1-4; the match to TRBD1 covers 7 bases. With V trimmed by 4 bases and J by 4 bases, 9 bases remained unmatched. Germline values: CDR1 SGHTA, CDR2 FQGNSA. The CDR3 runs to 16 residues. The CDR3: CASSSQGQLYNEKLFF. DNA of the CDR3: TGTGCCAGCAGCTCCCAGGGACAGCTCTATAATGAAAAACTGTTTTTT. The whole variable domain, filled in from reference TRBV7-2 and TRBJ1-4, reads GAGVSQSPSNKVTEKGKDVELRCDPISGHTALYWYRQSLGQGLEFLIYFQGNSAPDKSGLPSDRFSAERTGGSVSTLTIQRTQQEDSAVYLCASSSQGQLYNEKLFFGSGTQLSVL.

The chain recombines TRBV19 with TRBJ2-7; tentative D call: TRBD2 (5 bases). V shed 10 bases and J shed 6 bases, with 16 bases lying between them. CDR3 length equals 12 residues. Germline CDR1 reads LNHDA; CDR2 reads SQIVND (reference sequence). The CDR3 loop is CATNGLEGEQYF. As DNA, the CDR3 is TGTGCCACCAATGGACTGGAAGGCGAGCAGTACTTC.

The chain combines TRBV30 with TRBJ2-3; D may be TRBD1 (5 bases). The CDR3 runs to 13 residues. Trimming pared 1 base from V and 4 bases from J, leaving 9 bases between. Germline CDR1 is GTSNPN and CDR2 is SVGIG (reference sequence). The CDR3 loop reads CAWSGGLADTQYF. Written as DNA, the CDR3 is TGTGCCTGGAGTGGGGGCTTGGCAGATACGCAGTATTTT.

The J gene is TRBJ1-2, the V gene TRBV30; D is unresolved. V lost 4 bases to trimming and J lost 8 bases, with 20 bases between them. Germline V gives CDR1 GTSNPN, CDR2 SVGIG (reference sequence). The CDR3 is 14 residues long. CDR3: CAWNLNPGSGGYTF. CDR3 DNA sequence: TGTGCCTGGAACTTGAACCCGGGATCTGGGGGCTACACCTTC. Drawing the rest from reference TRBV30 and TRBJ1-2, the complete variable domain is SQTIHQWPATLVQPVGSPLSLECTVEGTSNPNLYWYRQAAGRGLQLLFYSVGIGQISSEVPQNLSASRPQDRQFILSSKKLLLSDSGFYLCAWNLNPGSGGYTFGSGTRLTVV.

CDR3 coding DNA: TGTGCCAGCTCACCTCGGGACAGGACCACCTACGAGCAGTACTTC. Residues: CASSPRDRTTYEQYF. The chain couples TRBV18 to TRBJ2-7; 8 positions agree with TRBD1. Germline-derived CDR1 and CDR2 are KGHSH and LQKENI. CDR3 size: 15 residues. The V segment lost 3 bases and the J segment 2 bases; nucleotides outside the gene matches: 6.

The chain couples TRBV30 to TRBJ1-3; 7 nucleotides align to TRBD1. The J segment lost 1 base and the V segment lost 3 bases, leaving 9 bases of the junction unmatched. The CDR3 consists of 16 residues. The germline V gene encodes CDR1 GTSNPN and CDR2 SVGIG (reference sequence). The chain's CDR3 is CAWSARTGVSGNTIYF. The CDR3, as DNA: TGTGCCTGGAGCGCCCGAACAGGGGTATCTGGAAACACCATATATTTT.

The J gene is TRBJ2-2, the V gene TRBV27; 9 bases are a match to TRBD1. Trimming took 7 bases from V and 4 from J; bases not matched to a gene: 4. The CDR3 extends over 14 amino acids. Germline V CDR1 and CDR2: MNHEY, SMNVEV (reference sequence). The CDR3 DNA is TGTGCCAGCACGGGACAGGGCGGCACCGGGGAGCTGTTTTTT. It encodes CASTGQGGTGELFF.

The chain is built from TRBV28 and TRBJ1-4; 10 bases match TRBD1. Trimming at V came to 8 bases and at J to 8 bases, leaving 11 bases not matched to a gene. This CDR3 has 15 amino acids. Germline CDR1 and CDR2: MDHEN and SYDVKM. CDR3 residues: CASSESGTGVEKLFF. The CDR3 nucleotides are TGTGCCAGCTCCGAATCCGGGACAGGGGTCGAAAAACTGTTTTTT.

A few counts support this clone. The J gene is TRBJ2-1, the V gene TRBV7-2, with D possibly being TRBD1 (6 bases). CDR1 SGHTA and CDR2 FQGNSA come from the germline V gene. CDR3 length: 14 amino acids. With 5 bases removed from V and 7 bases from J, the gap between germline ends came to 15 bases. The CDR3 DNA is TGTGCCAGCAGCCCCGACTCCACAGGGAATGAGCAGTTCTTC. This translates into CASSPDSTGNEQFF.